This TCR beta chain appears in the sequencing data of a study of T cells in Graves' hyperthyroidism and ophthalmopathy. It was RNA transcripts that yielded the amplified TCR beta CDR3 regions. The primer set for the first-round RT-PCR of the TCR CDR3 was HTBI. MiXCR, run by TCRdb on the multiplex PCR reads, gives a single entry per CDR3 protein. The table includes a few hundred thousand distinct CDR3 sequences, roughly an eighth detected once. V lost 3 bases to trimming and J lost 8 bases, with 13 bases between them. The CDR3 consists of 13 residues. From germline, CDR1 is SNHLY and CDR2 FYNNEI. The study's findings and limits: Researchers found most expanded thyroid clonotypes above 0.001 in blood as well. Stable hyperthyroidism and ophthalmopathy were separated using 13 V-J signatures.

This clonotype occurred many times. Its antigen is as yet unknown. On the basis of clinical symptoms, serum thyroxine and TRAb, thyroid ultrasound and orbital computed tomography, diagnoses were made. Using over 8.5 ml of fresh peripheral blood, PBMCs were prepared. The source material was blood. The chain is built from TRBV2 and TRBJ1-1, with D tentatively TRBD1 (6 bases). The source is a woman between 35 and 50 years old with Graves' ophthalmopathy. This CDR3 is CASSDRHRAEAFF. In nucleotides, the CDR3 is TGTGCCAGCAGTGACCGGCACAGGGCAGAAGCTTTCTTT. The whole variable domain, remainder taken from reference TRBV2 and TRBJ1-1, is EPEVTQTPSHQVTQMGQEVILRCVPISNHLYFYWYRQILGQKVEFLVSFYNNEISEKSEIFDDQFSVERPDGSNFTLKIRSTKLEDSAMYFCASSDRHRAEAFFGQGTRLTVV.